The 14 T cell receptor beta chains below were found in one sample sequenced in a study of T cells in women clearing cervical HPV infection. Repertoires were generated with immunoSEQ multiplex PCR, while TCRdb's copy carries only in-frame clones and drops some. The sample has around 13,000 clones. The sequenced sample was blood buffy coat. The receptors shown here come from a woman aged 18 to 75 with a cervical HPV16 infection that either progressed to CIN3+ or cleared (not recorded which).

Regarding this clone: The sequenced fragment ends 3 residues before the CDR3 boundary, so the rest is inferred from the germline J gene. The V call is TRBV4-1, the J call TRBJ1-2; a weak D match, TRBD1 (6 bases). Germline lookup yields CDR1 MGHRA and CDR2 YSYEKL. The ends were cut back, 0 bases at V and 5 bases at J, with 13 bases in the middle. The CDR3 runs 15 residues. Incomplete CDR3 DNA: TGCGCCAGCAGCCAAGAGCGGGACAAATTGTATGGC. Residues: CASSQERDKLYG. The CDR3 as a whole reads CASSQERDKLYGYTF.

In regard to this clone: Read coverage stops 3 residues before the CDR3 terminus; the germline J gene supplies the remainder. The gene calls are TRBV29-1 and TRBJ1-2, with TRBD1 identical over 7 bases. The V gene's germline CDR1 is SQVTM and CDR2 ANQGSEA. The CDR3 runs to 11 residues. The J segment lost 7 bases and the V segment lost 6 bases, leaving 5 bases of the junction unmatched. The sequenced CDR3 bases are TGCAGCGTGCAAGACAGGGTTGGC. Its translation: CSVQDRVG. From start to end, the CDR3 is CSVQDRVGYTF.

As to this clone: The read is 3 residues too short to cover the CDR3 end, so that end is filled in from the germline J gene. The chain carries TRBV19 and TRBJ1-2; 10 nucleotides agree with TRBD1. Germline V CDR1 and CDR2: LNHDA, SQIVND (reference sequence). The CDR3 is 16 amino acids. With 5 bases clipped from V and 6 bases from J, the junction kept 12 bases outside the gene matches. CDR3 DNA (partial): TGTGCCAGTAGTTCAACGGGACAGGGGCGCTTGCATGGC. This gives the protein CASSSTGQGRLHG. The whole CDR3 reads CASSSTGQGRLHGYTF.

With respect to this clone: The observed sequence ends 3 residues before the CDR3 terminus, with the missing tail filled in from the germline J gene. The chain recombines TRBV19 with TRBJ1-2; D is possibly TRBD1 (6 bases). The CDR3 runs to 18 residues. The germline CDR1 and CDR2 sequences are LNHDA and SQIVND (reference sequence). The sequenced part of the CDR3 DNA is TGTGCCAGTAGCATGTCTAGCGGGGGGCTCAGCTCCTACAATGAC. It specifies CASSMSSGGLSSYND. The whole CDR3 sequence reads CASSMSSGGLSSYNDYTF. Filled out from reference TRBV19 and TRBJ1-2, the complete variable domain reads DGGITQSPKYLFRKEGQNVTLSCEQNLNHDAMYWYRQDPGQGLRLIYYSQIVNDFQKGDIAEGYSVSREKKESFPLTVTSAQKNPTAFYLCASSMSSGGLSSYNDYTFGSGTRLTVV.

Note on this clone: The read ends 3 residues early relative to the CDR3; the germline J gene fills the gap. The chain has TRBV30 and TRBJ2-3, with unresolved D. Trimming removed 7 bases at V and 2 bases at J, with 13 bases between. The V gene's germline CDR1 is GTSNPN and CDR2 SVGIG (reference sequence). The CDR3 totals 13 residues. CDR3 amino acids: CASTLGDTDTQYF. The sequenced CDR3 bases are TGTGCCTCAACTCTGGGCGACACAGATACG.

The CDR3: CASSLTGDGTEAFF. The CDR3 bases that were read are TGTGCCAGCTCACTAACAGGGGACGGGACTGAA. The V and J genes are TRBV18 and TRBJ1-1, with TRBD1 matching 7 bases. The read falls 3 residues short of the CDR3 end, and the missing part is taken from the germline J gene. Germline values: CDR1 KGHSH, CDR2 LQKENI. The ends lost 4 bases at V and 5 bases at J; junction bases unmatched: 7. CDR3 length: 14 amino acids.

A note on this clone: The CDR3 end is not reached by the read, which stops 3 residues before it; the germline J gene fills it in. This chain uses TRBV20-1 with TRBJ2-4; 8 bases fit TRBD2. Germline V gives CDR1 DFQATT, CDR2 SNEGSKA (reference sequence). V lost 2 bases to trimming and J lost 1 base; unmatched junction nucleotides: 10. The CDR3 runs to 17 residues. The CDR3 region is CSARPAGLVAAKNIQYF. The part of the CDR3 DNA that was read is TGCAGTGCTAGACCCGCGGGACTAGTGGCGGCCAAAAACATT.

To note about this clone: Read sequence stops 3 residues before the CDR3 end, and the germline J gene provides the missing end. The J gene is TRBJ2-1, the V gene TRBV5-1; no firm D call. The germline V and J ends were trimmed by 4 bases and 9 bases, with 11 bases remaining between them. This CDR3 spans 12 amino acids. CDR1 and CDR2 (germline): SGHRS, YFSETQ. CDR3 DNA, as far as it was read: TGCGCCAGCAGCACCCCGCCGGGTGAG. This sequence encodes CASSTPPGE. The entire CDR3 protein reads CASSTPPGEQFF. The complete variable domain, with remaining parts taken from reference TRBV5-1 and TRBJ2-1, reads KAGVTQTPRYLIKTRGQQVTLSCSPISGHRSVSWYQQTPGQGLQFLFEYFSETQRNKGNFPGRFSGRQFSNSRSEMNVSTLELGDSALYLCASSTPPGEQFFGPGTRLTVL.

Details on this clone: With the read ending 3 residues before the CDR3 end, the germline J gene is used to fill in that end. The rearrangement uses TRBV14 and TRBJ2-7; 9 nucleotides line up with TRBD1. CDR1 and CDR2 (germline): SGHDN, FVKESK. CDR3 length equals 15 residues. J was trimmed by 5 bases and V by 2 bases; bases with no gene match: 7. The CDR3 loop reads CASSQPGTGLHEQYF. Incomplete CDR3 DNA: TGTGCCAGCAGCCAACCCGGGACAGGGCTTCACGAG.

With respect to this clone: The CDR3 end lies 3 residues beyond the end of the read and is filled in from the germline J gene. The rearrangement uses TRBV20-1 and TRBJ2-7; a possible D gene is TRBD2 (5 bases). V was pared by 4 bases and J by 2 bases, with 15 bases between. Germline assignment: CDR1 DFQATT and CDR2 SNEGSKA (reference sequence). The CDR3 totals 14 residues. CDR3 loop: CSATKPDGAYEQYF. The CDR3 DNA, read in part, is TGCAGTGCTACCAAGCCGGACGGGGCCTACGAG.

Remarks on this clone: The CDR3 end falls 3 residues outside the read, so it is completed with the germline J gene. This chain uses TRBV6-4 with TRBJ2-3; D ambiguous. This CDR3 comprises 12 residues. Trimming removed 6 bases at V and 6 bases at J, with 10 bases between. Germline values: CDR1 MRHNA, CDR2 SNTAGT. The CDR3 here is CASRAPPDTQYF. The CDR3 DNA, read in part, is TGTGCCAGCAGAGCCCCGCCGGATACG.

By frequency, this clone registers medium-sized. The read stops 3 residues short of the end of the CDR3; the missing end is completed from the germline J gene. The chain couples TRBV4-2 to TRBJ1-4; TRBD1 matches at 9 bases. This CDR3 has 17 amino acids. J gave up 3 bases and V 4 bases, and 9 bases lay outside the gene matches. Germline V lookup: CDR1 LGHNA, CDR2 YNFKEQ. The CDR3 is CASSPRDRVVANEKLFF. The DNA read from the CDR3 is TGTGCCAGCAGCCCCAGGGACAGGGTGGTTGCTAATGAAAAA.

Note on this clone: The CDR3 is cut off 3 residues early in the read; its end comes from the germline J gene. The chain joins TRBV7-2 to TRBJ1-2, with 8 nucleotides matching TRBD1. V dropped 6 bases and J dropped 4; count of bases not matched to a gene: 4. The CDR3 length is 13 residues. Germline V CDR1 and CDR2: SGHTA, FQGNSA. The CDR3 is CASSQTGAYGYTF. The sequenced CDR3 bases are TGTGCCAGCAGTCAGACAGGGGCCTATGGC.

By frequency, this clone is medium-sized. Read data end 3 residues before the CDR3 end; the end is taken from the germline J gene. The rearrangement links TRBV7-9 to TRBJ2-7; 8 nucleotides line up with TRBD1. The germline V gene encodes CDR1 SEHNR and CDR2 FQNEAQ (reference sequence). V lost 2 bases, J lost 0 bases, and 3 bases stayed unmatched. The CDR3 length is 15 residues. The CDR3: CASSLWTGISYEQYF. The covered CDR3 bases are TGTGCCAGCAGCTTATGGACAGGGATCTCCTACGAG. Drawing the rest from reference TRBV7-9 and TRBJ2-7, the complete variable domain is DTGVSQNPRHKITKRGQNVTFRCDPISEHNRLYWYRQTLGQGPEFLTYFQNEAQLEKSRLLSDRFSAERPKGSFSTLEIQRTEQGDSAMYLCASSLWTGISYEQYFGPGTRLTVT.